This T cell receptor beta chain was captured in a study of early T cells in non-severe SARS-CoV-2 infection. Turning to the study itself: The study sequenced bulk RNA from unsorted whole blood, with chains unpaired. Overall study results and limits: The study's VDJdb matching favored anti-spike CD8 responses and missed private and CD4 specificities.

Individual cDNA molecules each received unique molecular identifiers attached to them. TCRdb re-derived calls from the 5' RACE reads in MiXCR, one entry per CDR3 protein. Here the sample spans roughly 34,000 distinct CDR3 sequences, 6% to 7.5% being singletons. Per germline, CDR1 SEHNR and CDR2 FQNEAQ (reference sequence). Trimming removed 9 bases from V and 4 bases from J, with 7 bases in between. This CDR3 has 11 residues. This clonotype has only a few counts. Its matching antigen is unknown. This receptor was taken from an adult who was a healthcare worker with PCR-confirmed SARS-CoV-2 infection or an uninfected control (not recorded which). The sequencing used whole blood, collected at baseline. The chain couples TRBV7-9 to TRBJ2-1; D gene ambiguous. In DNA, the CDR3 is TGTGCCAGTAAGAAGTACAATGAGCAGTTCTTC. Translated: CASKKYNEQFF.